Following are 19 T cell receptor beta chains from one sample sequenced in a study of identical twins. MiXCR, run by TCRdb on the 5' RACE reads, gives a single entry per CDR3 protein. The sample has some 730,000 distinct CDR3 sequences, 15% to 20% seen once. The sample was also linked to a second study, of T cells expressing NK-cell markers.

The source material was PBMCs. The receptors shown here come from a woman aged 18-35 years in good health.

There are a few counts of this clonotype. The chain recombines TRBV5-1 with TRBJ2-1; D is unresolved. The V and J ends lost 0 bases and 8 bases respectively, with 6 bases between them. CDR1 SGHRS and CDR2 YFSETQ come from the germline V gene. The CDR3 is made up of 12 amino acids. Written as DNA, the CDR3 is TGCGCCAGCAGCTTGGACTGGGATGAGCAGTTCTTC. Translation gives CASSLDWDEQFF.

A few counts support this clonotype. The chain has TRBV9 and TRBJ2-3, with D possibly being TRBD1 or TRBD2 (6 bases each). Trimming took off 3 bases at V and 1 base at J, with 18 bases between the two ends. The germline V gene has CDR1 SGDLS and CDR2 YYNGEE. This CDR3 is built from 17 residues. CDR3 region: CASSARGGGYGTDTQYF. CDR3 in DNA: TGTGCCAGCAGCGCCAGGGGCGGAGGGTATGGCACAGATACGCAGTATTTT.

The chain is built from TRBV5-1 and TRBJ2-3; 8 bases are a match to TRBD2. The CDR3 extends over 14 amino acids. The J segment lost 3 bases and the V segment lost 2 bases, leaving 2 bases of the junction unmatched. Germline CDR1 is SGHRS and CDR2 is YFSETQ. CDR3 DNA sequence: TGCGCCAGCAGCTTACTAGCGGAGACAGATACGCAGTATTTT. Its translation is CASSLLAETDTQYF.

V is TRBV6-5 and J is TRBJ2-7; D is ambiguous. Per the germline V gene, CDR1 is MNHEY and CDR2 is SVGAGI. The CDR3 runs 13 residues. Deletions cut 2 bases from V and 5 bases from J, with 10 bases between. In DNA form, the CDR3 reads TGTGCCAGCAGTTACGCCTCCGGAGACGAGCAGTACTTC. It translates to CASSYASGDEQYF.

This clonotype was detected a few times. This sequence joins TRBV6-5 and TRBJ1-1; D is unresolved. The germline gives CDR1 MNHEY, CDR2 SVGAGI. Between the trimmed V and J ends, which lost 2 bases and 3 bases, there was a span of 13 bases. The length of the CDR3 is 15 residues. CDR3 amino acids: CASSYAQTGYTEAFF. The CDR3 DNA sequence: TGTGCCAGCAGTTACGCCCAAACGGGTTACACTGAAGCTTTCTTT.

The chain couples TRBV20-1 to TRBJ1-4; TRBD1 matches at 7 bases. The V gene's germline CDR1 is DFQATT and CDR2 SNEGSKA (reference sequence). This CDR3 is built from 13 residues. V lost 5 bases, J lost 8 bases, and 8 bases stayed unmatched. CDR3 residues: CSALGTVGEKLFF. The CDR3 DNA is TGCAGTGCTTTGGGGACAGTAGGAGAAAAACTGTTTTTT.

The chain's CDR3 is CASSQGPSGTYNEQFF. As DNA, the CDR3 is TGTGCCAGCAGCCAAGGCCCAAGCGGCACTTACAATGAGCAGTTCTTC. The chain is built from TRBV3-1 and TRBJ2-1, with D possibly TRBD2 on 5 matching bases. The ends were cut back, 1 base at V and 4 bases at J, with 14 bases in the middle. The CDR3 runs 16 residues. Germline V lookup: CDR1 LGHDT, CDR2 YNNKEL (reference sequence).

V is TRBV3-1 and J is TRBJ2-1; D gene unclear. Trimming removed 0 bases from V and 0 bases from J, with 12 bases in between. Germline V lookup: CDR1 LGHDT, CDR2 YNNKEL (reference sequence). The CDR3 consists of 17 residues. CDR3 residues: CASSQDLSRRSYNEQFF. CDR3 nucleotides: TGTGCCAGCAGCCAAGACTTGAGTCGGCGCTCCTACAATGAGCAGTTCTTC.

This clonotype occurred many times. This rearrangement joins TRBV20-1 to TRBJ1-5, with D perhaps TRBD1 (5 bases). With 3 bases removed from V and 5 bases from J, the gap between germline ends came to 11 bases. This CDR3 is built from 13 residues. The germline V gene has CDR1 DFQATT and CDR2 SNEGSKA (reference sequence). CDR3 protein: CSASLGGDQPQHF. CDR3 bases: TGCAGTGCTAGTCTCGGGGGAGATCAGCCCCAGCATTTT.

This clonotype has ten or more counts. Written as DNA, the CDR3 is TGTGCCAGCAGTCCATCATCAGGGGGGTCCTACGAGCAGTACTTC. Translation gives CASSPSSGGSYEQYF. The chain combines TRBV12-3 or TRBV12-4 with TRBJ2-7, with a possible D match to TRBD1 (7 bases). V gave up 5 bases and J gave up 1 base, with 15 bases separating them. CDR3 size: 15 residues.

V and J are TRBV9 and TRBJ2-3; 8 positions match TRBD2. This CDR3 is built from 15 residues. CDR1 and CDR2 (germline): SGDLS, YYNGEE. J was trimmed by 3 bases and V by 4 bases; bases with no gene match: 7. The CDR3 nucleotides are TGTGCCAGCAGCCAACGGGGGGGGCGGACAGATACGCAGTATTTT. Amino acid sequence: CASSQRGGRTDTQYF.

This clonotype has more than one count but fewer than ten. This sequence joins TRBV7-8 and TRBJ2-3; tentative D call: TRBD2 (6 bases). The germline gives CDR1 SGHVS, CDR2 FQNEAQ. The CDR3 is 14 residues long. The CDR3 DNA is TGTGCGGGCGCCGGGACTCCCTCAACAGATACGCAGTATTTT. Protein product: CAGAGTPSTDTQYF. Full variable domain (missing parts from reference TRBV7-8 and TRBJ2-3): GAGVSQSPRYKVAKRGQDVALRCDPISGHVSLFWYQQALGQGPEFLTYFQNEAQLDKSGLPSDRFFAERPEGSVSTLKIQRTQQEDSAVYLCAGAGTPSTDTQYFGPGTRLTVL.

V gene TRBV7-9 combines with J gene TRBJ1-2, with 12 nucleotides matching TRBD1. The CDR3 covers 13 residues. V was clipped by 3 bases and J by 11 bases; unmatched bases: 4. Germline V gives CDR1 SEHNR, CDR2 FQNEAQ (reference sequence). CDR3 bases: TGTGCCAGCAGCTTGGGACAGGGGGCCCGGTACACCTTC. This translates into CASSLGQGARYTF.

The chain is built from TRBV28 and TRBJ2-6; possible D gene TRBD1, 6 bases. The CDR3 loop spans 15 amino acids. V lost 10 bases, J lost 0 bases, and 13 bases lay in between. CDR1 and CDR2 (germline): MDHEN, SYDVKM. The CDR3 loop is CATGRGHSGANVLTF. The CDR3 DNA reads TGTGCCACCGGACGGGGACACTCTGGGGCCAACGTCCTGACTTTC.

This clonotype has more than one count but fewer than ten. This rearrangement joins TRBV10-3 to TRBJ2-2; 8 bases match TRBD1. V trimming: 4 bases; J trimming: 1 base; junction bases outside the gene matches: 5. CDR3 size: 16 residues. From germline, CDR1 is ENHRY and CDR2 SYGVKD. The CDR3 protein is CAISGPGTGNTGELFF. DNA of the CDR3: TGTGCCATCAGTGGCCCCGGGACAGGGAACACCGGGGAGCTGTTTTTT.

This clonotype showed up just a few times. The chain links TRBV7-2 to TRBJ2-7; 8 positions agree with TRBD1. Germline loops: CDR1 SGHTA, CDR2 FQGNSA. V gave up 4 bases and J gave up 3 bases; unmatched junction bases: 8. CDR3 length: 15 residues. The CDR3 region has the DNA TGTGCCAGCAGCTCGAGTCGGGACAGGTACTACGAGCAGTACTTC. Translating it yields CASSSSRDRYYEQYF. The complete variable domain, with remaining parts taken from reference TRBV7-2 and TRBJ2-7, reads GAGVSQSPSNKVTEKGKDVELRCDPISGHTALYWYRQSLGQGLEFLIYFQGNSAPDKSGLPSDRFSAERTGGSVSTLTIQRTQQEDSAVYLCASSSSRDRYYEQYFGPGTRLTVT.

This clonotype was found a few times. The rearrangement uses TRBV29-1 and TRBJ2-2, with 9 nucleotides matching TRBD2. This CDR3 has 14 residues. Germline assignment: CDR1 SQVTM and CDR2 ANQGSEA. Trimming took 5 bases from V and 9 from J; bases not matched to a gene: 10. CDR3 sequence reads: CSVPRPAGGRELFF. The CDR3, as DNA: TGCAGCGTTCCTAGGCCAGCGGGGGGACGGGAGCTGTTTTTT.

There are a few counts of this clonotype. The rearrangement joins TRBV29-1 to TRBJ2-1; D is possibly TRBD1 (5 bases). The V and J ends lost 1 base and 4 bases respectively, with 8 bases between them. The germline V gene encodes CDR1 SQVTM and CDR2 ANQGSEA. CDR3 length: 13 residues. The CDR3 region is CSVEAREYNEQFF. In DNA, the CDR3 is TGCAGCGTTGAAGCCAGGGAATACAATGAGCAGTTCTTC.

The chain carries TRBV11-2 and TRBJ2-2; 11 bases match TRBD2. With V trimmed by 4 bases and J by 5 bases, 3 bases remained unmatched. This CDR3 spans 15 amino acids. Germline CDR1 reads SGHAT; CDR2 reads FQNNGV. The CDR3 DNA reads TGTGCCAGCAGCTGGACTAGCGGGCCGACCGGGGAGCTGTTTTTT. It codes for CASSWTSGPTGELFF.